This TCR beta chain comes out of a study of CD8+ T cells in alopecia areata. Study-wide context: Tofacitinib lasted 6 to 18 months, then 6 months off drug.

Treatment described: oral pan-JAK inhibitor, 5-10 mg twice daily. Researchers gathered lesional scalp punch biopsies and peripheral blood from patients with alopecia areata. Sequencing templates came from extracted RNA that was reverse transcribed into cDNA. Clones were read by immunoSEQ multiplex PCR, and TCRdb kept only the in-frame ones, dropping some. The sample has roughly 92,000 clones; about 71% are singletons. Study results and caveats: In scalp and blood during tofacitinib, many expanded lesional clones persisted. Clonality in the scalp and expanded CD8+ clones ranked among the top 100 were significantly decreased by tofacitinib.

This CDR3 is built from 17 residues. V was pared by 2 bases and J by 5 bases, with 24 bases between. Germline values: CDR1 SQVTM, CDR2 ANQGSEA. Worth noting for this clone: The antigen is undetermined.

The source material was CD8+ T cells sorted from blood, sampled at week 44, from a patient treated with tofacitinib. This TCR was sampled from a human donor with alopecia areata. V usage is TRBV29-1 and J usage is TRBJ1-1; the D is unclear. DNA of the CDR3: TGCAGCGTTGAACGACCCGGGTCTCCTTTACCGGGGACTGAAGCTTTCTTT. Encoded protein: CSVERPGSPLPGTEAFF. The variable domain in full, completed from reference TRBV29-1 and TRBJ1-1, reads SAVISQKPSRDICQRGTSLTIQCQVDSQVTMMFWYRQQPGQSLTLIATANQGSEATYESGFVIDKFPISRPNLTFSTLTVSNMSPEDSSIYLCSVERPGSPLPGTEAFFGQGTRLTVV.